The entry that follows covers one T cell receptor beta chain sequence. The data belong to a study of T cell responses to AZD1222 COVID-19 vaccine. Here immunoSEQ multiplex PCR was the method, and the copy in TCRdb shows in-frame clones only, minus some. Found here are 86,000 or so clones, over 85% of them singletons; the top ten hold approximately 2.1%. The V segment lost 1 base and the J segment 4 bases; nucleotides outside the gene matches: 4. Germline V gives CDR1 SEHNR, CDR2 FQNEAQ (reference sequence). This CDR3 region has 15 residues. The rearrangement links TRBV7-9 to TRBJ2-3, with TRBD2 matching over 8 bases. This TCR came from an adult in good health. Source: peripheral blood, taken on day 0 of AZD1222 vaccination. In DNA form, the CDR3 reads TGTGCCAGCAGCTTAGTAGCGGGAAGTTCAGATACGCAGTATTTT. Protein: CASSLVAGSSDTQYF.